The entry below gives a single TCR beta chain sequence along with its context. Treatment meaning: randomized to nivolumab then ipilimumab (arm A) or the reverse (arm B). Patients had received no earlier DNA-damaging chemotherapy. From thawed PBMCs, live CD3+CD8+ cells negative for CD19 and CD56 were sorted. This entry is derived from a study of sequential checkpoint blockade in melanoma. Study details: First-line arms were nivolumab then ipilimumab, or the reverse, randomized 1:1.

V shed 4 bases and J shed 1 base, with 8 bases lying between them. CDR3 size: 13 residues. Germline V gene data show CDR1 as SGDLS and CDR2 as YYNGEE. Some clones are missing from TCRdb's copy, which holds only in-frame ones; the method was immunoSEQ multiplex PCR. This table holds about 38,000 clones, roughly 84% found once. The specimen comprised CD8+ T cells sorted from blood (inferred from file names), sampled from a patient given nivolumab and ipilimumab in sequence. The chain combines TRBV9 with TRBJ1-1, with D uncertain. The clonotype was recovered from a human donor with melanoma. CDR3 amino acids: CASSPRGNTEAFF. The DNA of the CDR3 is TGTGCCAGCAGCCCCCGCGGGAACACTGAAGCTTTCTTT.